The 25 T cell receptor beta chains below come from one sample, sequenced in a study of T cell responses to AZD1222 COVID-19 vaccine. The method was immunoSEQ multiplex PCR; TCRdb's version includes in-frame clones alone and lacks a portion of them. The repertoire holds about 120,000 clones, with around 93% as singletons. The specimen was peripheral blood, collected 28 days after the second AZD1222 dose. The receptors were gathered from an adult who received the AZD1222 COVID-19 vaccine.

The chain combines TRBV5-4 with TRBJ1-3; 8 bases fit TRBD1. The V segment lost 5 bases and the J segment 5 bases; nucleotides outside the gene matches: 3. CDR1 is SGHNT, CDR2 YYREEE, per germline (reference sequence). This CDR3 has 13 residues. The DNA of the CDR3 is TGTGCCAGCAGTGGACAGGGAAGAAACACCATATATTTT. As protein: CASSGQGRNTIYF.

This clone was recorded a few times. The gene calls are TRBV19 and TRBJ1-5; no reliable D call. V lost 7 bases and J lost 3, with 19 bases in between. The CDR3 length is 16 residues. Germline CDR1 is LNHDA and CDR2 is SQIVND (reference sequence). CDR3 protein: CASNPEVLTNNQPQHF. DNA for the CDR3: TGTGCCAGTAACCCTGAGGTTTTGACGAACAATCAGCCCCAGCATTTT. The full variable domain, its missing parts supplied by reference TRBV19 and TRBJ1-5, is DGGITQSPKYLFRKEGQNVTLSCEQNLNHDAMYWYRQDPGQGLRLIYYSQIVNDFQKGDIAEGYSVSREKKESFPLTVTSAQKNPTAFYLCASNPEVLTNNQPQHFGDGTRLSIL.

The genes are TRBV24-1 and TRBJ2-5; unclear D gene. CDR1 KGHDR and CDR2 SFDVKD come from the germline V gene. Trimming cost V 4 bases and J 5 bases, with 13 bases left between them. This CDR3 region has 14 residues. The CDR3 is CATSENDGRETQYF. The CDR3 nucleotides are TGTGCCACCAGTGAGAATGATGGTAGGGAGACCCAGTACTTC.

The V and J genes are TRBV29-1 and TRBJ1-1; D possibly corresponds to TRBD1 (5 bases). With 4 bases removed from V and 5 bases from J, the gap between germline ends came to 26 bases. The CDR3 is 17 residues long. Germline-derived CDR1 and CDR2 are SQVTM and ANQGSEA. In DNA form, the CDR3 reads TGCAGCGTTGTCCTTCGACAGTTACCACGGACCTCAACTGAAGCTTTCTTT. Protein product: CSVVLRQLPRTSTEAFF. Complete variable domain (other parts from reference TRBV29-1 and TRBJ1-1): SAVISQKPSRDICQRGTSLTIQCQVDSQVTMMFWYRQQPGQSLTLIATANQGSEATYESGFVIDKFPISRPNLTFSTLTVSNMSPEDSSIYLCSVVLRQLPRTSTEAFFGQGTRLTVV.

The CDR3 loop is CASSLSGGSYNEQFF. DNA for the CDR3: TGTGCCAGCAGCTTAAGCGGGGGATCCTACAATGAGCAGTTCTTC. The J gene is TRBJ2-1, the V gene TRBV7-9; TRBD2 agrees at 8 bases. The CDR3 loop spans 15 amino acids. V was pared by 2 bases and J by 1 base, with 1 base of the junction left unmatched. Per the germline V gene, CDR1 is SEHNR and CDR2 is FQNEAQ (reference sequence).

In this sample, this clone turned up once. V and J are TRBV18 and TRBJ2-3, with 7 bases that match TRBD2. V lost 2 bases, J lost 1 base, and 3 bases stayed unmatched. The CDR3 contains 15 residues. Germline V lookup: CDR1 KGHSH, CDR2 LQKENI. CDR3 loop: CASSPILAGTDTQYF. The CDR3 DNA sequence: TGTGCCAGCTCACCAATTCTAGCGGGCACAGATACGCAGTATTTT.

The V call is TRBV5-4, the J call TRBJ2-3, with TRBD2 matching over 7 bases. The V gene's germline CDR1 is SGHNT and CDR2 YYREEE (reference sequence). V lost 3 bases and J lost 0; bases outside the gene matches: 4. The CDR3 is 15 amino acids. The CDR3 sequence: CASSSSGASTDTQYF. As DNA, the CDR3 is TGTGCCAGCAGCTCCAGCGGGGCTAGCACAGATACGCAGTATTTT. Complete variable domain (other parts from reference TRBV5-4 and TRBJ2-3): ETGVTQSPTHLIKTRGQQVTLRCSSQSGHNTVSWYQQALGQGPQFIFQYYREEENGRGNFPPRFSGLQFPNYSSELNVNALELDDSALYLCASSSSGASTDTQYFGPGTRLTVL.

J is TRBJ2-7 and V is TRBV5-1; tentative D call: TRBD1 (5 bases). Trimming removed 2 bases from V and 5 bases from J, with 11 bases in between. Per germline, CDR1 SGHRS and CDR2 YFSETQ. The CDR3 contains 13 residues. CDR3 sequence: CASSFSGFNEQYF. As DNA, the CDR3 is TGCGCCAGCAGCTTTTCAGGGTTCAACGAGCAGTACTTC.

The chain combines TRBV28 with TRBJ1-2; TRBD1 is a possible D gene (5 bases). This CDR3 comprises 15 residues. Germline V lookup: CDR1 MDHEN, CDR2 SYDVKM. Between the trimmed V and J ends, which lost 6 bases and 4 bases, there was a span of 18 bases. CDR3 sequence reads: CASRAGGVQFYGYTF. DNA of the CDR3: TGTGCCAGCAGGGCTGGAGGGGTTCAATTCTATGGCTACACCTTC.

V is TRBV15 and J is TRBJ2-1; 8 positions match TRBD2. The CDR3 runs to 15 residues. Germline CDR1 is LNHNV and CDR2 is YYDKDF (reference sequence). Germline trimming cut 5 bases from V and 2 bases from J; bases unmatched to any gene: 5. As DNA, the CDR3 is TGTGCCACCAGCTCTGAGCGGGAGACCTACAATGAGCAGTTCTTC. It specifies CATSSERETYNEQFF.

The count of this clone is one. The gene calls are TRBV7-2 and TRBJ2-2, with 13 bases aligning to TRBD2. V dropped 0 bases and J dropped 6; count of bases not matched to a gene: 13. The length of the CDR3 is 20 residues. CDR1 is SGHTA and CDR2 is FQGNSA in the germline V gene. In DNA form, the CDR3 reads TGTGCCAGCAGCTTAGCGTTTAGTGGTACTAGCGGGGGGGCGTCCGGGGAGCTGTTTTTT. Protein product: CASSLAFSGTSGGASGELFF.

The chain couples TRBV7-2 to TRBJ2-1; 7 nucleotides line up with TRBD1. Germline CDR1 and CDR2: SGHTA and FQGNSA. CDR3 size: 14 residues. Losses at the gene ends were 1 base for V and 7 bases for J; bases not matched to a gene: 4. The CDR3, as DNA: TGTGCCAGCAGCTTAGGGTCCAGGGGGAATGAGCAGTTCTTC. It specifies CASSLGSRGNEQFF.

This rearrangement joins TRBV6-1 to TRBJ1-5; D ambiguous. Germline V lookup: CDR1 MNHNS, CDR2 SASEGT. V was shortened by 0 bases and J by 1 base, with 10 bases between the two germline ends. CDR3 size: 16 residues. CDR3 in amino acids: CASSEAAGFSNQPQHF. The CDR3 DNA sequence: TGTGCCAGCAGTGAAGCCGCGGGGTTCAGCAATCAGCCCCAGCATTTT.

This rearrangement joins TRBV19 to TRBJ1-1; D is possibly TRBD1 (5 bases). V gave up 8 bases and J gave up 0 bases, with 10 bases separating them. The CDR3 loop spans 13 amino acids. In germline, CDR1 is LNHDA, CDR2 SQIVND (reference sequence). The CDR3 DNA is TGTGCCAGTGGGACGGCTATGAACACTGAAGCTTTCTTT. Protein product: CASGTAMNTEAFF.

The chain couples TRBV5-8 to TRBJ1-6, with TRBD1 matching 9 bases. Trimming cost V 5 bases and J 4 bases; bases outside gene matches: 7. Per the germline V gene, CDR1 is SGHTS and CDR2 is YDEGEE. This CDR3 spans 16 amino acids. The CDR3 reads CASRIVTGGYNSPLHF. CDR3 DNA sequence: TGTGCCAGCAGAATCGTGACAGGGGGTTATAATTCACCCCTCCACTTT.

The chain has TRBV12-3 or TRBV12-4 and TRBJ2-3; D remains unclear. The V end was cut by 7 bases, the J end by 5 bases, with 4 bases between. There are 10 residues in the CDR3. CDR3 residues: CASKEDTQYF. Written as DNA, the CDR3 is TGTGCCAGCAAGGAAGATACGCAGTATTTT.

V usage is TRBV4-1 and J usage is TRBJ2-7; D perhaps matches TRBD1 (6 bases). The V end was cut by 5 bases, the J end by 1 base, with 15 bases between. CDR3 length equals 15 residues. The germline V gene has CDR1 MGHRA and CDR2 YSYEKL. The CDR3 DNA reads as TGCGCCAGCAGCTCAGCTTACAGGGTATCCTACGAGCAGTACTTC. As protein: CASSSAYRVSYEQYF.

The chain carries TRBV7-8 and TRBJ1-6, with D hard to call. V was pared by 5 bases and J by 0 bases, with 14 bases between. CDR1 is SGHVS and CDR2 is FQNEAQ in the germline V gene. The CDR3 extends over 17 amino acids. The CDR3 here is CASSPVDISSYNSPLHF. The CDR3 DNA reads TGTGCCAGCAGCCCCGTGGATATTAGCTCCTATAATTCACCCCTCCACTTT.

The chain recombines TRBV28 with TRBJ2-2; no reliable D call. Trimming shortened V by 8 bases and J by 5 bases, and 9 bases separated the two germline ends. This CDR3 has 12 residues. Germline V lookup: CDR1 MDHEN, CDR2 SYDVKM. CDR3 amino acids: CASSLQTGELFF. CDR3 nucleotide sequence: TGTGCCAGCTCTTTGCAGACCGGGGAGCTGTTTTTT.

The J gene is TRBJ2-1, the V gene TRBV28, with 7 bases fitting TRBD1. This CDR3 is 14 amino acids long. The germline CDR1 and CDR2 sequences are MDHEN and SYDVKM. With 6 bases clipped from V and 4 bases from J, the junction kept 6 bases outside the gene matches. CDR3 DNA: TGTGCCAGCAGGTCACAGGGGTGGTACAATGAGCAGTTCTTC. Translating gives CASRSQGWYNEQFF.

The V gene is TRBV28, the J gene TRBJ1-6, with 7 bases fitting TRBD1. The length of the CDR3 is 15 residues. Germline V gene data show CDR1 as MDHEN and CDR2 as SYDVKM. Unmatched junction bases numbered 14, after V lost 5 bases and J lost 13 bases. Here the CDR3 reads CASSTITDRRRPLHF. The CDR3 coding sequence is TGTGCCAGCAGTACGATCACGGACAGGCGGCGGCCCCTCCACTTT.

This rearrangement joins TRBV7-2 to TRBJ2-2; 10 positions match TRBD2. Unmatched junction bases numbered 3, after V lost 1 base and J lost 4 bases. The CDR3 totals 16 residues. Germline loops: CDR1 SGHTA, CDR2 FQGNSA. The CDR3 coding sequence is TGTGCCAGCAGCTTAGTACTAGCGGGACTCACCGGGGAGCTGTTTTTT. This sequence encodes CASSLVLAGLTGELFF.

The table lists this clone with a count of one. This chain joins TRBV4-1 and TRBJ1-3; 8 bases line up with TRBD1. Germline CDR1 reads MGHRA; CDR2 reads YSYEKL. The CDR3 consists of 16 residues. J lost 3 bases, V lost 3 bases, and 7 bases had no gene match. The DNA of the CDR3 is TGCGCCAGCAGCCATACCGGGACAGGACTTGGAAACACCATATATTTT. Encoded protein: CASSHTGTGLGNTIYF.

The chain has TRBV27 and TRBJ1-5; the D is unclear. CDR3 length: 15 amino acids. Germline loops: CDR1 MNHEY, CDR2 SMNVEV (reference sequence). Trimming left V 3 bases short and J 4 bases short, with 13 bases between. The CDR3, as DNA: TGTGCCAGCAGTTTGGCATTTAATGGGAATCAGCCCCAGCATTTT. Translating it yields CASSLAFNGNQPQHF.

The chain couples TRBV7-9 to TRBJ1-3; tentatively, D is TRBD1 (5 bases). V shed 1 base and J shed 2 bases, with 9 bases lying between them. The CDR3 runs 15 residues. CDR1 and CDR2 from the germline V gene are SEHNR and FQNEAQ (reference sequence). The CDR3 DNA reads TGTGCCAGCAGCTTAGTGCTGGGGGCTGGAAACACCATATATTTT. Translation gives CASSLVLGAGNTIYF.